The following is a TCR beta chain sequence with its context. The same CDR3 arises from other DNA sequences in this sample as well. Per the original methods: Filtering differed since immunoSEQ provided only junctions, with no quality scores. Profiled with immunoSEQ multiplex PCR; TCRdb holds only in-frame clones, not every one. V and J calls and clone size are given by that table; D and trimming were obtained from the DNA. This sample yields hundreds of thousands of clones, of which about two thirds are seen a single time; about 2% belongs to the top ten. The germline V gene has CDR1 GTSNPN and CDR2 SVGIG (reference sequence). The CDR3 contains 12 residues. The V gene lost 1 base and the J gene lost 5 bases, with 8 bases spanning the gap. These data originate in a study of shared clonotypes between healthy human individuals.

The J gene is TRBJ2-5, the V gene TRBV30; perhaps TRBD1 as D (5 bases). The sequenced sample was memory CD4+ T cells sorted from blood. The subset: CD45RA-negative fraction. The clonotype originates from a woman aged 25 to 39 in good health. CDR3: CAWSGAGETQYF. The CDR3 DNA sequence: TGTGCCTGGAGTGGAGCAGGGGAGACCCAGTACTTC. The full variable domain, completed using reference TRBV30 and TRBJ2-5, is SQTIHQWPATLVQPVGSPLSLECTVEGTSNPNLYWYRQAAGRGLQLLFYSVGIGQISSEVPQNLSASRPQDRQFILSSKKLLLSDSGFYLCAWSGAGETQYFGPGTRLLVL.